Listed below are T cell receptor beta chains from one sample, sequenced in a study of blood T cell repertoires in COVID-19. The method was immunoSEQ multiplex PCR; TCRdb's version includes in-frame clones alone and lacks a portion of them. This table holds about 490,000 clones, 80% to 90% found once. The sample was peripheral blood. All receptors come from a human donor in a cohort sampled during active COVID-19. CDR3s include the opening cysteine and the closing phenylalanine or tryptophan. D genes are given only for firm matches. Expanded clones get a size class; other rows say once, few or many, or leave the size out.

CASSQLAGAYNEQFF,TGTGCCAGCAGCCAACTAGCGGGAGCTTACAATGAGCAGTTCTTC,NA,TRBD2,15,TRBJ2-1,TRBV3-1/TRBV3-2
CASSTAGTGSNEQYF,TGTGCCAGCAGCACCGCCGGGACAGGGTCTAACGAGCAGTACTTC,once,TRBD1,15,TRBJ2-7,TRBV11-1
CASSLPGTKDTDTQYF,TGCGCCAGCAGCTTGCCCGGGACTAAGGACACAGATACGCAGTATTTT,NA,TRBD2,16,TRBJ2-3,TRBV5-1
CASSYEAGGPETQYF,TGTGCCAGCAGTTACGAAGCGGGAGGGCCAGAGACCCAGTACTTC,NA,TRBD2,15,TRBJ2-5,TRBV7-3
CASRRGQSYEQYF,TGTGCCAGCAGGAGGGGACAGTCATACGAGCAGTACTTC,NA,TRBD1,13,TRBJ2-7,TRBV2
CASSSDRGYGYTF,TGCGCCAGCAGCTCGGACAGGGGCTATGGCTACACCTTC,NA,TRBD1,13,TRBJ1-2,TRBV5-1
CAISALSSGNTIYF,TGTGCCATCAGTGCTCTGAGCTCTGGAAACACCATATATTTT,NA,NA,14,TRBJ1-3,TRBV10-3
CASSRTSGAGDTGELFF,TGCGCCAGCAGCCGGACTAGCGGCGCGGGGGACACCGGGGAGCTGTTTTTT,NA,TRBD2,17,TRBJ2-2,TRBV5-1
CASSWQGTDYNSPLHF,TGTGCCAGCAGTTGGCAGGGAACGGACTATAATTCACCCCTCCACTTT,NA,NA,16,TRBJ1-6,TRBV5-6
CASTPPGLATNEQFF,TGTGCCAGCACCCCCCCGGGACTAGCGACGAATGAGCAGTTCTTC,NA,TRBD2,15,TRBJ2-1,TRBV5-5
CASSLEVGQSYGYTF,TGTGCCAGCAGCTTAGAAGTTGGACAGAGCTATGGCTACACCTTC,NA,NA,15,TRBJ1-2,TRBV7-2
CAWSPSVDSGEQFF,TGTGCCTGGAGCCCTAGCGTCGATTCGGGTGAGCAGTTCTTC,NA,NA,14,TRBJ2-1,TRBV30
CASSLGLASNEQFF,TGTGCCAGCAGCCTGGGACTAGCGAGCAATGAGCAGTTCTTC,many,TRBD2,14,TRBJ2-1,TRBV14
CASHWTGRDTGELFF,TGTGCCAGCCATTGGACAGGGCGGGACACCGGGGAGCTGTTTTTT,NA,TRBD1,15,TRBJ2-2,TRBV6-5
CACPTGLNTGELFF,TGTGCCTGCCCGACAGGGTTGAACACCGGGGAGCTGTTTTTT,NA,TRBD1,14,TRBJ2-2,TRBV30
CASSYLPALFGDEQFF,TGTGCCAGCAGTTACTTGCCCGCACTGTTCGGAGATGAGCAGTTCTTC,NA,NA,16,TRBJ2-1,TRBV6-5
CSGGTTQPDTQYF,TGCAGCGGTGGGACTACCCAGCCAGATACGCAGTATTTT,NA,TRBD2,13,TRBJ2-3,TRBV29-1
CASSPGPPGGQQYF,TGTGCCAGCAGTCCGGGACCTCCGGGAGGCCAGCAGTACTTC,few,TRBD2,14,TRBJ2-7,TRBV6-6
CATSRSTPGQSNEKLFF,TGTGCCACCAGCAGGTCGACGCCGGGTCAGAGTAATGAAAAACTGTTTTTT,NA,NA,17,TRBJ1-4,TRBV15
CASSLSGYGYTF,TGTGCCAGCAGCTTATCAGGTTATGGCTACACCTTC,NA,NA,12,TRBJ1-2,TRBV7-9
CASSLPSGQGPYTF,TGTGCCAGCAGCTTGCCATCGGGACAGGGCCCCTACACCTTC,NA,TRBD1,14,TRBJ1-2,TRBV7-9
CSASRLISTNEQFF,TGCAGTGCTAGTCGTCTAATTTCTACCAATGAGCAGTTCTTC,NA,NA,14,TRBJ2-1,TRBV20-1
CASSQDSGLAGGPGEQYF,TGCGCCAGCAGCCAAGATTCTGGACTAGCGGGAGGGCCGGGAGAGCAGTACTTC,NA,TRBD2,18,TRBJ2-7,TRBV4-3
CASSYGTAGTEAFF,TGTGCCAGCAGTTACGGGACAGCCGGCACTGAAGCTTTCTTT,NA,TRBD1,14,TRBJ1-1,TRBV6-5
CAWSVPSEEYQETQYF,TGTGCCTGGAGTGTGCCTTCCGAGGAATACCAAGAGACCCAGTACTTC,NA,NA,16,TRBJ2-5,TRBV30
CASSLSVGSYEQYF,TGTGCCAGCAGCTTAAGCGTCGGATCCTACGAGCAGTACTTC,NA,NA,14,TRBJ2-7,TRBV5-4
CASSKETDRTSGSSYEQYF,TGTGCCAGTAGTAAAGAAACCGATCGGACTAGCGGGAGCTCCTACGAGCAGTACTTC,NA,TRBD2,19,TRBJ2-7,TRBV19
CASSPGTSGRSISFETQYF,TGTGCCAGTAGCCCAGGGACTAGCGGGAGGAGTATATCCTTCGAGACCCAGTACTTC,NA,TRBD2,19,TRBJ2-5,TRBV19
CASSLGASTDTQYF,TGTGCCAGCAGTTTGGGGGCTAGCACAGATACGCAGTATTTT,NA,NA,14,TRBJ2-3,TRBV3-1/TRBV3-2
CASSQDFGVGGNTEAFF,TGTGCCAGCAGCCAAGATTTCGGGGTAGGGGGGAACACTGAAGCTTTCTTT,NA,NA,17,TRBJ1-1,TRBV3-1/TRBV3-2
CASSRVGGVTGELFF,TGTGCCAGCAGTCGAGTGGGGGGAGTCACCGGGGAGCTGTTTTTT,NA,NA,15,TRBJ2-2,TRBV6-5
CASSESGQGRGNQPQHF,TGTGCCAGCAGTGAGAGTGGTCAGGGGAGAGGCAATCAGCCCCAGCATTTT,NA,NA,17,TRBJ1-5,TRBV2
CASSTRQATNEKLFF,TGTGCCAGCAGCACTCGACAGGCAACTAATGAAAAACTGTTTTTT,once,NA,15,TRBJ1-4,TRBV9
CASRGLDGNTIYF,TGTGCCTCCAGAGGCCTGGATGGAAACACCATATATTTT,few,NA,13,TRBJ1-3,TRBV10-3
CASSLAGVTEAFF,TGTGCCAGCAGTTTGGCGGGTGTCACTGAAGCTTTCTTT,NA,NA,13,TRBJ1-1,TRBV5-4
CASSILRTSGRNEQFF,TGTGCCAGTAGTATTTTGAGGACTAGCGGGAGGAATGAGCAGTTCTTC,NA,TRBD2,16,TRBJ2-1,TRBV19
CASSLGEGKLFF,TGTGCCAGCAGCCTCGGGGAGGGAAAACTGTTTTTT,NA,NA,12,TRBJ1-4,TRBV3-1/TRBV3-2
CATSRERGQVEKLFF,TGTGCCACCAGCAGAGAAAGGGGGCAAGTTGAAAAACTGTTTTTT,NA,TRBD1,15,TRBJ1-4,TRBV15
CASRNGANYGYTF,TGTGCCAGCAGGAATGGGGCAAACTATGGCTACACCTTC,NA,NA,13,TRBJ1-2,TRBV28
CASSLVSDRNSPLHF,TGTGCCAGCAGCTTAGTATCGGACAGAAATTCACCCCTCCACTTT,NA,NA,15,TRBJ1-6,TRBV7-2
CASSQDTSGRGDEQFF,TGCGCCAGCAGCCAAGATACTAGCGGGAGGGGGGATGAGCAGTTCTTC,NA,TRBD2,16,TRBJ2-1,TRBV4-1
CASSQDKAGGTTDTQYF,TGTGCCAGCAGCCAAGATAAAGCGGGAGGAACCACAGATACGCAGTATTTT,NA,TRBD2,17,TRBJ2-3,TRBV14
CASRGVGETQYF,TGCGCCAGCAGAGGAGTAGGAGAGACCCAGTACTTC,few,NA,12,TRBJ2-5,TRBV10-2
CASSVEGVNTEAFF,TGTGCCAGCAGTGTTGAGGGGGTGAACACTGAAGCTTTCTTT,NA,NA,14,TRBJ1-1,TRBV2
CATSRDIGRSDEQFF,TGTGCCACCAGCAGGGATATAGGGAGGAGCGATGAGCAGTTCTTC,NA,NA,15,TRBJ2-1,TRBV15
CATGTRTNSYEQYF,TGTGCCACTGGGACACGGACGAACTCCTACGAGCAGTACTTC,once,NA,14,TRBJ2-7,TRBV19
CASSLGGTAEFF,TGTGCCAGCAGTTTAGGGGGCACCGCGGAGTTTTTT,NA,NA,12,TRBJ1-4,TRBV12-3/TRBV12-4
CATSDARQGHYEQYF,TGTGCCACCAGTGATGCGAGACAGGGCCACTACGAGCAGTACTTC,once,TRBD1,15,TRBJ2-7,TRBV24-1
CASSIGGGGENQPQHF,TGTGCCAGTAGTATAGGAGGGGGAGGGGAGAATCAGCCCCAGCATTTT,NA,NA,16,TRBJ1-5,TRBV19
CAWSVRTGGSEKLFF,TGTGCCTGGAGTGTTCGGACAGGGGGCAGTGAAAAACTGTTTTTT,NA,TRBD1,15,TRBJ1-4,TRBV30
CASSSGSAGTGSGTEAFF,TGTGCCAGCAGCTCCGGATCCGCGGGGACAGGCTCTGGGACTGAAGCTTTCTTT,NA,TRBD1,18,TRBJ1-1,TRBV7-3
CASSTAETQYF,TGTGCCAGCTCGACAGCGGAGACCCAGTACTTC,NA,NA,11,TRBJ2-5,TRBV18
CASSERDSPGNTIYF,TGTGCCAGCAGTGAGCGGGACTCCCCTGGAAACACCATATATTTT,NA,NA,15,TRBJ1-3,TRBV2
CASSLVTGVFQETQYF,TGTGCCAGCAGTTTAGTCACGGGGGTTTTCCAAGAGACCCAGTACTTC,NA,NA,16,TRBJ2-5,TRBV28
CASSLGTGVYEQYF,TGTGCCAGCAGTTTGGGGACAGGGGTCTACGAGCAGTACTTC,NA,TRBD1,14,TRBJ2-7,TRBV27
CASSSEGIGELFF,TGTGCCAGCAGCTCGGAGGGGATTGGGGAGCTGTTTTTT,few,NA,13,TRBJ2-2,TRBV5-5
CASSVSSVVNTEAFF,TGTGCCAGCAGCGTATCGTCGGTCGTGAACACTGAAGCTTTCTTT,NA,NA,15,TRBJ1-1,TRBV9
CASSPFWNTEAFF,TGTGCCAGCTCCCCCTTTTGGAACACTGAAGCTTTCTTT,NA,NA,13,TRBJ1-1,TRBV28